This T cell receptor beta chain was observed in a study of T cell responses to AZD1222 COVID-19 vaccine. On this clone itself: No antigen is known for it.

Whole-study results and caveats: White British people made up most donors, females outnumbered males, and clonal diversity was possibly underestimated.

Method: immunoSEQ multiplex PCR; TCRdb's copy keeps in-frame clones and lacks some. The data show about 110,000 clones, about nine tenths seen once. This TCR came from an adult in good health. Here the sequenced sample was peripheral blood, taken on day 0 of AZD1222 vaccination.

This CDR3 is CASSSGGSGANVLTF. The CDR3 DNA follows: TGTGCCAGCAGCTCAGGGGGGTCTGGGGCCAACGTCCTGACTTTC. V usage is TRBV2 and J usage is TRBJ2-6; TRBD1 might be the D (7 bases). Germline V gives CDR1 SNHLY, CDR2 FYNNEI. This CDR3 comprises 15 residues. V was shortened by 6 bases and J by 1 base, with 10 bases between the two germline ends.